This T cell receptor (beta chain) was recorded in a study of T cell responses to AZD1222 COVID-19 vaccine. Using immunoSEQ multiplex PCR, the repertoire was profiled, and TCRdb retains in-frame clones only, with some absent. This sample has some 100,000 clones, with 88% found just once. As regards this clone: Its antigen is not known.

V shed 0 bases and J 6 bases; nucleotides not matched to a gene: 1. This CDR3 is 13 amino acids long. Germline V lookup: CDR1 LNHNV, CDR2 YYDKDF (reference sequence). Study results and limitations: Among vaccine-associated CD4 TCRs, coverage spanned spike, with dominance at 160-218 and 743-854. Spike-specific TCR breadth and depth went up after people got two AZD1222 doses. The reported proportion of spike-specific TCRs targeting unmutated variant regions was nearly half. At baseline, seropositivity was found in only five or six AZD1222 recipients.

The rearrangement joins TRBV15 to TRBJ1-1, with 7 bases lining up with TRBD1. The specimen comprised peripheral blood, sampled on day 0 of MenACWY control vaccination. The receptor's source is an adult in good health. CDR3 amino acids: CATSRDQGAEAFF. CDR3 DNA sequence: TGTGCCACCAGCAGAGATCAGGGGGCTGAAGCTTTCTTT.